Shown below are 2 T cell receptor beta chains from a single sample sequenced in a study of CD8 T cells in Susac syndrome. The authors reverse transcribed 0.5 to 1 ug RNA with random hexamers. One entry per CDR3 protein results from TCRdb running MiXCR on the immunoSEQ multiplex PCR reads. The sample consists of more than 110,000 distinct CDR3 sequences, approximately 95% of them appearing once. What was sequenced was CD8+ T cells from PBMCs. Receptors originate from a human donor in good health.

This chain joins TRBV9 and TRBJ2-3; D may be TRBD2 (6 bases). Germline CDR1 and CDR2: SGDLS and YYNGEE. Trimming took off 2 bases at V and 0 bases at J, with 13 bases between the two ends. CDR3 length: 16 amino acids. The CDR3 loop is CASSVEGRSSTDTQYF. The CDR3 nucleotides are TGTGCCAGCAGCGTGGAGGGGAGGTCTAGCACAGATACGCAGTATTTT.

This clonotype was counted a single time. The rearrangement joins TRBV19 to TRBJ2-1; 7 bases agree with TRBD2. The V gene's germline CDR1 is LNHDA and CDR2 SQIVND (reference sequence). J lost 5 bases, V lost 8 bases, and 6 bases had no gene match. This CDR3 has 13 residues. CDR3 sequence reads: CASRNGRHNEQFF. CDR3 nucleotides: TGTGCCAGTCGGAACGGGAGGCACAATGAGCAGTTCTTC.